The T cell receptor beta chain under discussion was sequenced for a study of neoadjuvant anti-PD-1 for oral cavity cancer. TCRdb's table, derived via immunoSEQ multiplex PCR, lists solely in-frame clones and lacks some. The sample lists over 15,000 clones, approximately 70% occurring once. Germline V gene sequence: CDR1 SGHRS, CDR2 YFSETQ. V was pared by 6 bases and J by 6 bases, with 22 bases between. The CDR3 has 15 amino acids. The source was PBMCs, collected before nivolumab (anti-PD-1) treatment. The receptor was isolated from a person between 40 and 79 years old with oral cavity squamous cell carcinoma. The rearrangement links TRBV5-1 to TRBJ2-7; tentative D call: TRBD1 (6 bases). This CDR3 is CASNHLRDRISEQYF. The CDR3 coding sequence is TGCGCCAGCAACCACCTTCGAGACAGGATATCCGAGCAGTACTTC. Filled out from reference TRBV5-1 and TRBJ2-7, the complete variable domain reads KAGVTQTPRYLIKTRGQQVTLSCSPISGHRSVSWYQQTPGQGLQFLFEYFSETQRNKGNFPGRFSGRQFSNSRSEMNVSTLELGDSALYLCASNHLRDRISEQYFGPGTRLTVT.